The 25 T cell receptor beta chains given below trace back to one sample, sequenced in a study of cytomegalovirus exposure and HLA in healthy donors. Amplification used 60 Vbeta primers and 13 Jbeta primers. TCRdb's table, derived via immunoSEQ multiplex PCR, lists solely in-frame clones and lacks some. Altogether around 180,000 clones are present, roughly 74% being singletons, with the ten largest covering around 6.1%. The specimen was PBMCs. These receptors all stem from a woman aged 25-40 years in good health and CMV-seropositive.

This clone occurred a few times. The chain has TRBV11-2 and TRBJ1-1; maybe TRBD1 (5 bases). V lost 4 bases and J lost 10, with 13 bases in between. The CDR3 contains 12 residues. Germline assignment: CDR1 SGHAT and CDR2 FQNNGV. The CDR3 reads CASSSGGVVAFF. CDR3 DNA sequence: TGTGCCAGCAGCTCGGGAGGGGTGGTAGCTTTCTTT.

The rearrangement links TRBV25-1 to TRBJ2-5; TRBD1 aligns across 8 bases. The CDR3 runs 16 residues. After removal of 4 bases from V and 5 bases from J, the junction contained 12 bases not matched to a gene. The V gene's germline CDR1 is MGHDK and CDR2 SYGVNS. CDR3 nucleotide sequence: TGTGCCAGCAGTGCGACCGAACGGACAGGGAGGGAGACCCAGTACTTC. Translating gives CASSATERTGRETQYF.

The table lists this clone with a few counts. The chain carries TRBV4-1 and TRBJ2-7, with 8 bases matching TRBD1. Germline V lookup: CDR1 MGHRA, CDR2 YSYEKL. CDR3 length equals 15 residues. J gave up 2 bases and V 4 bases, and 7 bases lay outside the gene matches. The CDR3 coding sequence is TGCGCCAGCAGCCGGCGACAGGGGTCCACCTACGAGCAGTACTTC. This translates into CASSRRQGSTYEQYF.

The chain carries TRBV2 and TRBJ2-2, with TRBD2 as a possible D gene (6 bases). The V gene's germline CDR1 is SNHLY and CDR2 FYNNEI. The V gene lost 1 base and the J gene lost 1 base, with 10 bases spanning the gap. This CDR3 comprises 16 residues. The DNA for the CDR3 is TGTGCCAGCAGTGAAGTGGGGGGAGGGAACACCGGGGAGCTGTTTTTT. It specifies CASSEVGGGNTGELFF.

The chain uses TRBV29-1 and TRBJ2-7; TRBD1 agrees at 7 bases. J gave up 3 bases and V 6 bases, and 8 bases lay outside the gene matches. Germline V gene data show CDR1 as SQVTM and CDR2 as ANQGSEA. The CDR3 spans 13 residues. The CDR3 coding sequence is TGCAGCGTAAATGACAGGGTAGACTACGAGCAGTACTTC. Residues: CSVNDRVDYEQYF.

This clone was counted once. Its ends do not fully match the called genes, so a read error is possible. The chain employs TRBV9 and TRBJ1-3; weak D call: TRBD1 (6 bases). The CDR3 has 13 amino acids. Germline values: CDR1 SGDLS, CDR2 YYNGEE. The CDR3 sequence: CASSVAPQGPGNF. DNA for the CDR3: TGTGCCAGCAGCGTAGCCCCACAGGGCCCGGGAAATTTT.

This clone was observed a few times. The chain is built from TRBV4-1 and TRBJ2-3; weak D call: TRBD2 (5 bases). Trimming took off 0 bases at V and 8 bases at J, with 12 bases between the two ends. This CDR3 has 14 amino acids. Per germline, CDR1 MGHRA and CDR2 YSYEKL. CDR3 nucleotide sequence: TGCGCCAGCAGCCAAGAACCGGGAAAGGGTACGCAGTATTTT. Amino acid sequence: CASSQEPGKGTQYF.

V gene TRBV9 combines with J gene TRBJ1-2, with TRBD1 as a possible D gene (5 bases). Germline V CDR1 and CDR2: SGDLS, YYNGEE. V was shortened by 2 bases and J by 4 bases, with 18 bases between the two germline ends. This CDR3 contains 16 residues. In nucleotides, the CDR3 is TGTGCCAGCAGCGTCGGGGGAGCAGGGATCTTCTATGGCTACACCTTC. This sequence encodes CASSVGGAGIFYGYTF.

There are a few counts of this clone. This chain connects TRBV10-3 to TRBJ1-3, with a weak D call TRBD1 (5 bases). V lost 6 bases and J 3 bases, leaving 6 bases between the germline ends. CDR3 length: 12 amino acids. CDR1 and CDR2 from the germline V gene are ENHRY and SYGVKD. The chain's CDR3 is CAIRGLGNTIYF. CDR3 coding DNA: TGTGCCATCAGGGGGCTTGGAAACACCATATATTTT.

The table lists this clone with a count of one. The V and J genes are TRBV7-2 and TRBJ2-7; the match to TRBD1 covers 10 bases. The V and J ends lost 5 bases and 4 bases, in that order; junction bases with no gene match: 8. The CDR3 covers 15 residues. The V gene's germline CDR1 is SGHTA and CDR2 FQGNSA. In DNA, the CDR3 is TGTGCCAGCAGCCGGGGGGACAGGGGACCATACGAGCAGTACTTC. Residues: CASSRGDRGPYEQYF.

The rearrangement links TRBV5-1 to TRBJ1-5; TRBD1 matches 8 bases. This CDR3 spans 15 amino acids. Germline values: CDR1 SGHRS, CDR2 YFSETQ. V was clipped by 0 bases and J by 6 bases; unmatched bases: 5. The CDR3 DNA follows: TGCGCCAGCAGCTTGGAAGGGACAGGCAGTCAGCCCCAGCATTTT. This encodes CASSLEGTGSQPQHF.

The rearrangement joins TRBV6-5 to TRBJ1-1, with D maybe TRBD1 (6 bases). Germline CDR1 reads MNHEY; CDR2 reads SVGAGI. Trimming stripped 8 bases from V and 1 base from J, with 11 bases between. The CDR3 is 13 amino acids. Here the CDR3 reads CASARGRNTEAFF. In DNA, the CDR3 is TGTGCCAGCGCCAGGGGCAGGAACACTGAAGCTTTCTTT.

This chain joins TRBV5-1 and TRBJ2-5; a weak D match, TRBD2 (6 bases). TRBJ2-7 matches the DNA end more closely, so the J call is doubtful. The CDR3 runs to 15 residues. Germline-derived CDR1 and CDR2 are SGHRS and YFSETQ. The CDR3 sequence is CASSFRRDPSYEQYF. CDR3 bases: TGCGCCAGCAGCTTTAGGCGGGACCCCTCCTACGAGCAGTACTTC.

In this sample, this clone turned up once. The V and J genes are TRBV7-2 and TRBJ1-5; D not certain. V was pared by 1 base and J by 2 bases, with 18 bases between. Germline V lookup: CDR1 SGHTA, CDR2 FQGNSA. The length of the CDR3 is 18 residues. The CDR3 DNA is TGTGCCAGCAGCTTAGATTCCACCCGGAGGATGGGCAATCAGCCCCAGCATTTT. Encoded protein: CASSLDSTRRMGNQPQHF.

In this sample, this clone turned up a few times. In DNA, the CDR3 is TGTGCCAGCAGCGTTGGTCATGGACAGGGGCACGAGCAGTACTTC. Its protein product is CASSVGHGQGHEQYF. The rearrangement uses TRBV5-6 and TRBJ2-7; 9 bases line up with TRBD1. Losses at the gene ends were 4 bases for V and 5 bases for J; bases not matched to a gene: 10. Germline CDR1 reads SGHDT; CDR2 reads YYEEEE. The CDR3 contains 15 residues.

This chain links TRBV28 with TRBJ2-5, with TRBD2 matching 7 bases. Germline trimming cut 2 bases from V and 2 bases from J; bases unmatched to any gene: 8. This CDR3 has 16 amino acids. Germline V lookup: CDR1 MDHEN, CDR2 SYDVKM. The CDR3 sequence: CASSLRQLAAQETQYF. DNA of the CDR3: TGTGCCAGCAGTTTAAGGCAGCTAGCGGCACAAGAGACCCAGTACTTC. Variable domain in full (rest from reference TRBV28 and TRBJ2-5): DVKVTQSSRYLVKRTGEKVFLECVQDMDHENMFWYRQDPGLGLRLIYFSYDVKMKEKGDIPEGYSVSREKKERFSLILESASTNQTSMYLCASSLRQLAAQETQYFGPGTRLLVL.

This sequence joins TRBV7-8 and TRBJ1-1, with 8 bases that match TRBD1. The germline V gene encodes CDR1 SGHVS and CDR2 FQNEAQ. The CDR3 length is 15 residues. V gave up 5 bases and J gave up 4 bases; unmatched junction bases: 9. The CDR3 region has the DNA TGTGCCAGCAGCCCCAGGACAGGGAGTAGCACTGAAGCTTTCTTT. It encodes CASSPRTGSSTEAFF.

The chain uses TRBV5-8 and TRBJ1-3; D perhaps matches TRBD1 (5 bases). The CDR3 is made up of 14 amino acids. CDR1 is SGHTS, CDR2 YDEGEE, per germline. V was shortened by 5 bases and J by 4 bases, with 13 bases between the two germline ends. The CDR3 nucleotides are TGTGCCAGCAGACCGGGACTGTACGGAAACACCATATATTTT. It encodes CASRPGLYGNTIYF.

CDR3 coding DNA: TGTGCCAGCAGTTTAAGTTCCGGGGTTAGCGGCTACACCTTC. Translation: CASSLSSGVSGYTF. The chain is built from TRBV28 and TRBJ1-2; D gene ambiguous. This CDR3 is 14 amino acids long. Germline V gene data show CDR1 as MDHEN and CDR2 as SYDVKM. Trimming removed 2 bases at V and 8 bases at J, with 15 bases between.

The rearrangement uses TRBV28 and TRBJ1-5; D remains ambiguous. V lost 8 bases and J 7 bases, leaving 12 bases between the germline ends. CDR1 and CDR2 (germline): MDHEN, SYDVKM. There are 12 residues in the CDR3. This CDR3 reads CASGLLGQPQHF. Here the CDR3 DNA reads TGTGCCAGCGGACTCCTAGGGCAGCCCCAGCATTTT.

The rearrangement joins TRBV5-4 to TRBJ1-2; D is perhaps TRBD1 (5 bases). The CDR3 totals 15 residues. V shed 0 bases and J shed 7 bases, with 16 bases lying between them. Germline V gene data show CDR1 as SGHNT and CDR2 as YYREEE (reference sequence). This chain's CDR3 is CASSLEGPRGVGYTF. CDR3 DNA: TGTGCCAGCAGCTTGGAAGGCCCGCGGGGGGTTGGCTACACCTTC.

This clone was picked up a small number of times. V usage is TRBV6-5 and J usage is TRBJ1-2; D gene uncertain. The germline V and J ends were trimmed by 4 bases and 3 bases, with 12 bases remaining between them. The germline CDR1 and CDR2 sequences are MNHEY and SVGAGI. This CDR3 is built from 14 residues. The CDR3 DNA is TGTGCCAGCAGTTCTGCGCCGGGGTACTATGGCTACACCTTC. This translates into CASSSAPGYYGYTF.

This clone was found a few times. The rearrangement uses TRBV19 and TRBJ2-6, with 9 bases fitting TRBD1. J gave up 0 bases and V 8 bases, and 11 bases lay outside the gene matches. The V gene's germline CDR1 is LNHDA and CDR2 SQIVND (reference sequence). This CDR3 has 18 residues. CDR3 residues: CASSGTGPGGSGANVLTF. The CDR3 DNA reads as TGTGCCAGTTCCGGGACAGGGCCGGGGGGCTCTGGGGCCAACGTCCTGACTTTC.

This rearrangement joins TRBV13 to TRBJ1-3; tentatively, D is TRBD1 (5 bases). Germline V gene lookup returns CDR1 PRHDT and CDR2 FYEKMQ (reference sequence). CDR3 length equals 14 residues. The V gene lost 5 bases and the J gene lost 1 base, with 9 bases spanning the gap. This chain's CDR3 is CASSPPGSGNTIYF. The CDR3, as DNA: TGTGCCAGCAGCCCCCCAGGGTCTGGAAACACCATATATTTT. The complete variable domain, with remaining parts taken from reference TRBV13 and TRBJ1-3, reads AAGVIQSPRHLIKEKRETATLKCYPIPRHDTVYWYQQGPGQDPQFLISFYEKMQSDKGSIPDRFSAQQFSDYHSELNMSSLELGDSALYFCASSPPGSGNTIYFGEGSWLTVV.

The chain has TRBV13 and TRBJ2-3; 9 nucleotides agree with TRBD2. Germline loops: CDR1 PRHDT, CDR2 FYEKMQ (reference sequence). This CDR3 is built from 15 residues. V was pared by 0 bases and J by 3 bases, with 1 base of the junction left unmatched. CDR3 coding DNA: TGTGCCAGCAGCTTAGGTAGCGGGAGAACAGATACGCAGTATTTT. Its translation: CASSLGSGRTDTQYF.